This T cell receptor (beta chain) was observed in a study of T cells after yellow fever vaccination. This clonotype was seen more than once but under ten times. MiXCR was run by TCRdb on the 5' RACE reads, yielding one entry per CDR3 protein. The sample records 99,000 or so distinct CDR3 sequences, roughly 5.8% being singletons. V lost 3 bases to trimming and J lost 0 bases; unmatched junction nucleotides: 5. Germline V gene data show CDR1 as SEHNR and CDR2 as FQNEAQ (reference sequence). This CDR3 contains 16 residues. This chain uses TRBV7-9 with TRBJ2-1; 7 bases are a match to TRBD2. The sample here was CD8+ T cells sorted from PBMCs, taken 10 days after the yellow fever booster vaccination. The sequence came from a man aged 18 to 30 who received the YFV17D yellow fever vaccine. DNA of the CDR3: TGTGCCAGCAGCTTCCTGAGCGGGACCTCCTACAATGAGCAGTTCTTC. Protein product: CASSFLSGTSYNEQFF.